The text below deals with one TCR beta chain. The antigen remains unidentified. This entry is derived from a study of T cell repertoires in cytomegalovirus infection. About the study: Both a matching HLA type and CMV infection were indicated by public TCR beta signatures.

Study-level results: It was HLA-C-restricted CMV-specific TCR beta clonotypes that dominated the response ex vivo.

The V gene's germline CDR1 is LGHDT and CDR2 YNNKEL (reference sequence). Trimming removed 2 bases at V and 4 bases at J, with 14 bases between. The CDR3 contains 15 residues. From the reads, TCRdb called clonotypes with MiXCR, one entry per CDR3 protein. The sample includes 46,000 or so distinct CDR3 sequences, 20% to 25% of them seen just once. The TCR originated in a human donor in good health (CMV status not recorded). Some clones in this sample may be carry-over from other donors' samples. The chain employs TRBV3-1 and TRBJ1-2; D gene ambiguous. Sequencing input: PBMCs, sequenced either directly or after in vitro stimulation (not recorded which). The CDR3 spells CASSQSTIVPYGYTF. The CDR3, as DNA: TGTGCCAGCAGCCAATCCACGATCGTACCCTATGGCTACACCTTC.